This T cell receptor beta chain was sequenced for a study of Ad26.COV2.S vaccination and SARS-CoV-2 variants. Findings of the study overall: Spike-specific CD8+ and CD4+ T cell responses reportedly showed substantial breadth after vaccination. The study found higher spike-specific TCR breadth in vaccine than placebo recipients. An underestimation of total T cell responses may have resulted from the TCR breadth and depth analyses.

Treatment indicated: 19 received Ad26.COV2.S at low or high dose, single or two shots; 5 received placebo; per-sample allocation not given. Sample collection was performed on day 63 after the first vaccine or placebo injection. Donation was by an adult aged 18-55 years who was in Boston. Regarding this clone: Its cognate antigen is unknown.

Repertoires were generated with immunoSEQ multiplex PCR, while TCRdb's copy carries only in-frame clones and drops some. The data hold around 370,000 clones, with 80% to 90% observed a single time. This TCR was recovered from a person between 18 and 59 years old who received the Ad26.COV2.S COVID-19 vaccine or a placebo. The sample consisted of peripheral blood, taken in a trial of Ad26.COV2.S vaccine versus placebo.

For the CDR3, the DNA is TGTGCCAGCAGCTTGGATCGCAGGGGGCTTCTGAGCTCCTACAATGAGCAGTTCTTC. This codes for CASSLDRRGLLSSYNEQFF. The chain uses TRBV5-6 and TRBJ2-1; 8 nucleotides align to TRBD1. With 0 bases clipped from V and 0 bases from J, the junction kept 11 bases outside the gene matches. Per germline, CDR1 SGHDT and CDR2 YYEEEE. The CDR3 is 19 amino acids.